This TCR beta chain was found in a study of shared clonotypes between healthy human individuals. Study-level results: Sequencing depth was expected to influence donor clonotype sharing.

Assay used: immunoSEQ multiplex PCR; TCRdb lists only in-frame clones, some missing. The table records roughly 1.5 million clones, nearly 99% of them present only once. Details on this clone: Its antigen remains unidentified.

All of the donors resided in Nashville, Tennessee, and each was a Caucasian adult. CDR1 is MGHDK and CDR2 is SYGVNS in the germline V gene. Trimming took 3 bases from V and 0 from J, leaving 12 bases between them. The CDR3 has 16 amino acids. The sequence was obtained from a man in his thirties or forties in good health. The gene calls are TRBV25-1 and TRBJ2-1; D perhaps matches TRBD1 (6 bases). The specimen sequenced was naive CD4+ T cells sorted from blood. Indicated subset: CD45RA+ positively selected. CDR3 nucleotide sequence: TGTGCCAGCAGTGATCCAACAGGGAGCTCCTACAATGAGCAGTTCTTC. Translation: CASSDPTGSSYNEQFF.